Detailed here is one TCR beta chain. The sample originates from a study of technical replicates of blood from a handful of donors. Assay: immunoSEQ multiplex PCR; the TCRdb copy retains only in-frame clones and omits some. This sample has 9,000 to 15,000 clones, with around 93% found just once. CDR3 length: 15 residues. J was trimmed by 4 bases and V by 8 bases; bases with no gene match: 9. Germline values: CDR1 MNHNY, CDR2 SVGAGI (reference sequence). This sequence joins TRBV6-6 and TRBJ2-2; TRBD2 aligns across 8 bases. The TCR was taken from a human donor in good health. Sequences were obtained from PBMCs. CDR3 in amino acids: CASGGGLVGTGELFF. CDR3 DNA: TGTGCCAGCGGGGGGGGACTAGTTGGCACCGGGGAGCTGTTTTTT.